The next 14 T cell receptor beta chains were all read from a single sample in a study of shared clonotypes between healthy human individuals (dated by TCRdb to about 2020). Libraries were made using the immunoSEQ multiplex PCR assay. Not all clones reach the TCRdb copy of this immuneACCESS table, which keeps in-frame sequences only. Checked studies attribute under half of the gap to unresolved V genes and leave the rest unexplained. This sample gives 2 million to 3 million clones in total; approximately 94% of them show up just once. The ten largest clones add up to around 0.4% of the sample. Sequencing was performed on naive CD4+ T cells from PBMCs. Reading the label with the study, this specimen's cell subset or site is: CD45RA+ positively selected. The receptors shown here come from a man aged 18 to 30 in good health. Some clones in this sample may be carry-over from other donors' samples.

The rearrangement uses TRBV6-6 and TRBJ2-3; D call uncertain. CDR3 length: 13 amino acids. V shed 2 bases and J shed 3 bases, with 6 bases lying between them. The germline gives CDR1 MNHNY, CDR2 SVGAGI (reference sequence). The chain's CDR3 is CASSYPPTDTQYF. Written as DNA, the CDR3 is TGTGCCAGCAGTTACCCCCCGACAGATACGCAGTATTTT.

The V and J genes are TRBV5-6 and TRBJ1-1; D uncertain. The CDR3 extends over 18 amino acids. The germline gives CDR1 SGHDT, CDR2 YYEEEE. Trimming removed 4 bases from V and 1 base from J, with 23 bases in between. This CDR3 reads CASSTTEGRGTRNTEAFF. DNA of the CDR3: TGTGCCAGCAGCACGACGGAGGGTCGGGGAACAAGGAACACTGAAGCTTTCTTT.

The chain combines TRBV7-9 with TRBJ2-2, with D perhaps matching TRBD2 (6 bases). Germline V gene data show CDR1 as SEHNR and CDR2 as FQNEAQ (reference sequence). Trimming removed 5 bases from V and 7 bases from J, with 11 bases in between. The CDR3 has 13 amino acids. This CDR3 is CASSPEGGGELFF. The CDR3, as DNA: TGTGCCAGCAGCCCTGAGGGAGGCGGGGAGCTGTTTTTT.

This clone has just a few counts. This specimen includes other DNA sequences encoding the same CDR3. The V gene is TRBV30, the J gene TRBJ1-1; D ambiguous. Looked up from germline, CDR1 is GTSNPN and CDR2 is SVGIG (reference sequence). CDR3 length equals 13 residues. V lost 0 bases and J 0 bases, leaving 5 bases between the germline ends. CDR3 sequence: CAWSVGLNTEAFF. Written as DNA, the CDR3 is TGTGCCTGGAGTGTTGGGTTGAACACTGAAGCTTTCTTT.

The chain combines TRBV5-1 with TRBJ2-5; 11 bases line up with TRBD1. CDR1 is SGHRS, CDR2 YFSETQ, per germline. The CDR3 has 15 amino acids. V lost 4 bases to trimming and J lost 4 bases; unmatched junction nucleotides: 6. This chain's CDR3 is CASSGAGTGGETQYF. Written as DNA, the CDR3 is TGCGCCAGCAGCGGAGCTGGGACAGGGGGAGAGACCCAGTACTTC. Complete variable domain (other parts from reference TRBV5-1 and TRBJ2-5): KAGVTQTPRYLIKTRGQQVTLSCSPISGHRSVSWYQQTPGQGLQFLFEYFSETQRNKGNFPGRFSGRQFSNSRSEMNVSTLELGDSALYLCASSGAGTGGETQYFGPGTRLLVL.

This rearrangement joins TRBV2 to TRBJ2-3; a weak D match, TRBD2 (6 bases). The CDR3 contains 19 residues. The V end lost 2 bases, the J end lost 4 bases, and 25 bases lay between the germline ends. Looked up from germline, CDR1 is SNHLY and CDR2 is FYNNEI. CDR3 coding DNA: TGTGCCAGCAGTGAATTGTCCCTCCTTTTACAAAGCGGGCCAGATACGCAGTATTTT. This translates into CASSELSLLLQSGPDTQYF.

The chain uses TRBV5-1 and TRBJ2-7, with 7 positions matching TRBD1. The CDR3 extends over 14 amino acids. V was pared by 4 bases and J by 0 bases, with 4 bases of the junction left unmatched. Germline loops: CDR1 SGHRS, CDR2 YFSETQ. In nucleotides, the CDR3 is TGCGCCAGCAGCACGGGACAGAGCTCCTACGAGCAGTACTTC. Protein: CASSTGQSSYEQYF.

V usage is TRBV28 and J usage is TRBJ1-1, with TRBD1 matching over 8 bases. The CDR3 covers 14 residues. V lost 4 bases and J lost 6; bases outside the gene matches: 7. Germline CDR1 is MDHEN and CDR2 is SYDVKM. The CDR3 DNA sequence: TGTGCCAGCAGTTCCGGACAGGGAGTCGCTGAAGCTTTCTTT. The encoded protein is CASSSGQGVAEAFF.

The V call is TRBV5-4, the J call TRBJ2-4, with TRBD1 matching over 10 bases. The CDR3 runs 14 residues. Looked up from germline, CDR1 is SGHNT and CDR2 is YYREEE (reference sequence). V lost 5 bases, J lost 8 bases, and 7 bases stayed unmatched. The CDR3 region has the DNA TGTGCCAGCAGTCCCGGACAGGGGGGAGACATTCAGTACTTC. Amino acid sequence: CASSPGQGGDIQYF.

The CDR3 protein is CASSYRQYNEKLFF. CDR3 DNA: TGTGCCAGCAGTTACCGACAGTATAATGAAAAACTGTTTTTT. The V and J genes are TRBV6-5 and TRBJ1-4; D might be TRBD1 (5 bases). The CDR3 extends over 14 amino acids. V was pared by 2 bases and J by 4 bases, with 8 bases between. The germline V gene encodes CDR1 MNHEY and CDR2 SVGAGI.

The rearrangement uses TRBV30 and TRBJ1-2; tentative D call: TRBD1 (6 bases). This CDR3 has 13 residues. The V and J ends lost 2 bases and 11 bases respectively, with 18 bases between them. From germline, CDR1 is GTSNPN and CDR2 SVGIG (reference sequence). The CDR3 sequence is CAWSIGTPIGYTF. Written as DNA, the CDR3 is TGTGCCTGGAGTATCGGGACACCTATAGGATACACCTTC. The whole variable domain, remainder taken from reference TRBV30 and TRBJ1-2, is SQTIHQWPATLVQPVGSPLSLECTVEGTSNPNLYWYRQAAGRGLQLLFYSVGIGQISSEVPQNLSASRPQDRQFILSSKKLLLSDSGFYLCAWSIGTPIGYTFGSGTRLTVV.

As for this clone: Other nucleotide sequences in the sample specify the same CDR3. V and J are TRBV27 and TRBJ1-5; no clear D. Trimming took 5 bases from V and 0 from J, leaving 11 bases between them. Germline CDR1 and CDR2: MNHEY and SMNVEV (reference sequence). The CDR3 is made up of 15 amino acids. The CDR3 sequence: CASSPRGYSNQPQHF. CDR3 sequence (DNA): TGTGCCAGCAGTCCAAGAGGGTATAGCAATCAGCCCCAGCATTTT.

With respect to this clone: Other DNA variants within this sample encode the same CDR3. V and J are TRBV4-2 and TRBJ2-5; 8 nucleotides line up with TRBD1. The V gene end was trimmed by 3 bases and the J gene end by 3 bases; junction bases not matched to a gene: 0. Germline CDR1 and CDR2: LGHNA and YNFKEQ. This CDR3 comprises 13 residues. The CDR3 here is CASSQGQEETQYF. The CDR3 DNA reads TGTGCCAGCAGCCAGGGACAGGAAGAGACCCAGTACTTC.

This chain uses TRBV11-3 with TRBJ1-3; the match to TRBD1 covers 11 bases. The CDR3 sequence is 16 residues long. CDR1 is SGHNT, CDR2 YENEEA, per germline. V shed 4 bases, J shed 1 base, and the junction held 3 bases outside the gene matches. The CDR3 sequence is CASSSGQGASGNTIYF. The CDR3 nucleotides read TGTGCCAGCAGCTCCGGACAGGGGGCTTCTGGAAACACCATATATTTT.